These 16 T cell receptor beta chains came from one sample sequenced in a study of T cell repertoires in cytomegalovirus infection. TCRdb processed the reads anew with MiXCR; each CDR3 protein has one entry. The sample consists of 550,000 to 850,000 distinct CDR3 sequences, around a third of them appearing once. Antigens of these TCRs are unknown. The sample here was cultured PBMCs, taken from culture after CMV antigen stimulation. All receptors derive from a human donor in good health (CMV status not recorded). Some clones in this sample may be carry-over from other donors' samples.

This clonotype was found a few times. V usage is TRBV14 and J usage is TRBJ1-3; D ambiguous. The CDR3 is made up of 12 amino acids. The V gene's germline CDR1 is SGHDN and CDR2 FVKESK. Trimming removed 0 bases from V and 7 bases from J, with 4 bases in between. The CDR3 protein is CASSQDRNTIYF. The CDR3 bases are TGTGCCAGCAGCCAAGATCGGAACACCATATATTTT.

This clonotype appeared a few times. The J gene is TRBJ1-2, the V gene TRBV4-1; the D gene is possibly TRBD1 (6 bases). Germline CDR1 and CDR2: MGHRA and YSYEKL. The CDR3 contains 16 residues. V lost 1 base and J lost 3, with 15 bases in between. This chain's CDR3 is CASSQGFSRTDYGYTF. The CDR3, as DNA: TGCGCCAGCAGCCAAGGGTTCTCAAGGACAGACTATGGCTACACCTTC.

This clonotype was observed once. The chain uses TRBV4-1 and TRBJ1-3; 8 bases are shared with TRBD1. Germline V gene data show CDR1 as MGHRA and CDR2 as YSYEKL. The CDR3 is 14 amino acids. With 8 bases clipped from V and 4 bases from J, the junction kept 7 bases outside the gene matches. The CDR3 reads CASPRGREGNTIYF. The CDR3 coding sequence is TGCGCCAGCCCCAGGGGGCGCGAAGGAAACACCATATATTTT.

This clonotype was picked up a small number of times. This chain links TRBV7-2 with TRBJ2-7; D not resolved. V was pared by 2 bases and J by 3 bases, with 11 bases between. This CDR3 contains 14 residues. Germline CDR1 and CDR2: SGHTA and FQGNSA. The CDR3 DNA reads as TGTGCCAGCAGCTTATCTAGGACCTACTACGAGCAGTACTTC. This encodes CASSLSRTYYEQYF. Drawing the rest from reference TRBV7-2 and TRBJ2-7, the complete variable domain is GAGVSQSPSNKVTEKGKDVELRCDPISGHTALYWYRQSLGQGLEFLIYFQGNSAPDKSGLPSDRFSAERTGGSVSTLTIQRTQQEDSAVYLCASSLSRTYYEQYFGPGTRLTVT.

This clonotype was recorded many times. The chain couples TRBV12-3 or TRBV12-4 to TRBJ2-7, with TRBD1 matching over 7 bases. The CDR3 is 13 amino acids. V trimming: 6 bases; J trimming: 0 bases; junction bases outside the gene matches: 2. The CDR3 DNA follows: TGTGCCAGCAGAAGGGACAGCTCCTACGAGCAGTACTTC. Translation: CASRRDSSYEQYF.

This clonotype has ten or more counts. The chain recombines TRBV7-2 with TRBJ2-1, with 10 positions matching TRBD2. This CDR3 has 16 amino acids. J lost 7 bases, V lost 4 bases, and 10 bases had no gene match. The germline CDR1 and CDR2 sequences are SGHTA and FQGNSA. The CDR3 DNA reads TGTGCCAGCAGCTCCTACGGGACTAGCGATTTTAATGAGCAGTTCTTC. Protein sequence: CASSSYGTSDFNEQFF.

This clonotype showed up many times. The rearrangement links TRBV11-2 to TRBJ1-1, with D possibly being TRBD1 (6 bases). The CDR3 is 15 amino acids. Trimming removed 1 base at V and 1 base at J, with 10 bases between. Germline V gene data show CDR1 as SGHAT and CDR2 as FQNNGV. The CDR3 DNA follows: TGTGCCAGCAGCTTAGCGGGACACCCGAACACTGAAGCTTTCTTT. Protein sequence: CASSLAGHPNTEAFF.

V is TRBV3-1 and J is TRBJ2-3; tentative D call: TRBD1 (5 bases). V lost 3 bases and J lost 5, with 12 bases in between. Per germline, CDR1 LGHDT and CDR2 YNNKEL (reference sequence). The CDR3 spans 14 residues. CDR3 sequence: CASSHPGRGDTQYF. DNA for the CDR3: TGTGCCAGCAGCCACCCGGGTAGGGGAGATACGCAGTATTTT.

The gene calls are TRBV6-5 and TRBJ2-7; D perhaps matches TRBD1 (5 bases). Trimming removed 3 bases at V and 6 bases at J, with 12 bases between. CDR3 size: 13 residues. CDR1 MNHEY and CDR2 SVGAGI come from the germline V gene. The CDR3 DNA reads TGTGCCAGCAGTTATGGGGCTACCGCCGAGCAGTACTTC. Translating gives CASSYGATAEQYF.

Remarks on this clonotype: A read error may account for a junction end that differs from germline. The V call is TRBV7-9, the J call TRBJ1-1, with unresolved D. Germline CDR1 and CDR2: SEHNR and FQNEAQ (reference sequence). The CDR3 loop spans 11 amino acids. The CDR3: CASSLGAETFF. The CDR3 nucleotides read TGTGCCAGCAGCTTAGGGGCTGAAACTTTCTTT. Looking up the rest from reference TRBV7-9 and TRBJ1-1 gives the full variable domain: DTGVSQNPRHKITKRGQNVTFRCDPISEHNRLYWYRQTLGQGPEFLTYFQNEAQLEKSRLLSDRFSAERPKGSFSTLEIQRTEQGDSAMYLCASSLGAETFFGQGTRLTVV.

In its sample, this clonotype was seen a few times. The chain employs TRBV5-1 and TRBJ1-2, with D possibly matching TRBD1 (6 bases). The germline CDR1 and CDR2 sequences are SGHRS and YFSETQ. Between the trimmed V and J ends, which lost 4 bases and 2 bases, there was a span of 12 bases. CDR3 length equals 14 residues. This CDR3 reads CASSLGTNNYGYTF. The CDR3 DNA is TGCGCCAGCAGCCTGGGGACAAACAACTATGGCTACACCTTC.

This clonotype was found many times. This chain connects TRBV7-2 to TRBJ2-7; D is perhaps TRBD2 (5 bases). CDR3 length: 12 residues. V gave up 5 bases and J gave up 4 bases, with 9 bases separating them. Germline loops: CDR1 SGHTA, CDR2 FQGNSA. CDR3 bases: TGTGCCAGCAGCCCGACGGGATACGAGCAGTACTTC. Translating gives CASSPTGYEQYF.

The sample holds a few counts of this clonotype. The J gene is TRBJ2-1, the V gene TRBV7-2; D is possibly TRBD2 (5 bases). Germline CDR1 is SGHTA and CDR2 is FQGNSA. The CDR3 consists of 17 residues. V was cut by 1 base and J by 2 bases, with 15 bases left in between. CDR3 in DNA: TGTGCCAGCAGCTTAGGCTTTGGCGGGCTCCCCTACAATGAGCAGTTCTTC. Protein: CASSLGFGGLPYNEQFF.

CDR3 in amino acids: CSARLPGGLTFDQGEQYF. The CDR3 DNA sequence: TGCAGTGCTAGGCTCCCCGGGGGACTTACTTTTGATCAGGGGGAGCAGTACTTC. The rearrangement uses TRBV20-1 and TRBJ2-7, with D perhaps being TRBD1 or TRBD2 (6 bases each). There are 18 residues in the CDR3. Germline V gene lookup returns CDR1 DFQATT and CDR2 SNEGSKA (reference sequence). V was pared by 3 bases and J by 7 bases, with 31 bases between.

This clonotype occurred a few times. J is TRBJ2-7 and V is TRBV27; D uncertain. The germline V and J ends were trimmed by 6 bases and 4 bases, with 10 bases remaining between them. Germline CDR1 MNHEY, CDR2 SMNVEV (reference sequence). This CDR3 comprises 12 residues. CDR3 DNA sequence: TGTGCCAGCAGAAGCGTGGTTTACGAGCAGTACTTC. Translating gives CASRSVVYEQYF.

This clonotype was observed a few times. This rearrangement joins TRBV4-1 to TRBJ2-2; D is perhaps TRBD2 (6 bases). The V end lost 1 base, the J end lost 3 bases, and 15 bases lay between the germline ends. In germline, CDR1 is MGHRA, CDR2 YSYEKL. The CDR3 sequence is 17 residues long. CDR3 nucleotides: TGCGCCAGCAGCCAAGGTCTACGGGAGAGATACACCGGGGAGCTGTTTTTT. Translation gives CASSQGLRERYTGELFF.